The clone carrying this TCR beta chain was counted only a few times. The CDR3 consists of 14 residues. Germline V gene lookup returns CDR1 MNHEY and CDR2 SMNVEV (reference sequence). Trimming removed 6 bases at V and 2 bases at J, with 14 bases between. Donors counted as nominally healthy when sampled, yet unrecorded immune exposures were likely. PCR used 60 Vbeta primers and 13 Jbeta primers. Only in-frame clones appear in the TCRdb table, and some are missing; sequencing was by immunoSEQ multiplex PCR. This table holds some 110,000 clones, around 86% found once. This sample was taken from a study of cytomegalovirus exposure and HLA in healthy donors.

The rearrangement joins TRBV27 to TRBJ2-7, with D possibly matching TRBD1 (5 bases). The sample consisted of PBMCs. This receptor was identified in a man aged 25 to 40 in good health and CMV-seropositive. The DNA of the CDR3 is TGTGCCAGCAGGTCACGGACACTGACCTACGAGCAGTACTTC. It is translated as CASRSRTLTYEQYF.